This T cell receptor beta chain was identified during a study of metastatic and nonmetastatic thyroid tumors (TCRdb year 2020). For context, the study as a whole: Repertoires from peripheral blood and from tumor or nodule tissue samples of malignant and benign thyroid patients were compared.

The library was made by PCR. The reads were generated on an Illumina HiSeq 4000. High-throughput sequencing was used to profile the CDR3 region of the TCR beta-chain in every patient. Regarding the original processing steps: Drawing on CDR3 differences between clinicopathological groups, the researchers built a classifier meant to tell apart patients with distant-metastatic papillary thyroid cancer. The Shannon index was used to measure repertoire diversity, and the Morisita-Horn index was used to measure how similar tumor and blood repertoires were. TCRdb cleaned the public reads at Q25 with fastp, built clones with MiXCR and kept in-frame beta chains. The V and J calls shown here were made by TCRdb, not taken from the authors' results. Present in this sample are about 85,000 clones, approximately 9% of which were seen just once. In total, the top ten clones hold around 8.8% of the sample. This clone has at least ten counts. The antigen it recognizes is unknown. Base qualities are not recorded, but no much larger clone differs from it by a single base.

Here is what the overall study found, with its caveats: In both blood and tumor samples, TCR beta diversity was reported to be significantly higher in malignant tumors than in benign nodules.

None of the patients had been given any treatment before thyroid surgery. The study retrospectively analysed patient clinical samples collected from the early 2010s to the late 2010s using T-cell receptor beta sequencing. The sample consisted of blood. This clonotype was sampled from a female donor with papillary thyroid cancer or a benign thyroid nodule (not recorded which). Some clones in this sample may be carry-over from other donors' samples.

The CDR3 is CASSLGPSGAKNIQYF. Here is the DNA: TGTGCCAGCAGTTTAGGGCCTAGCGGGGCCAAAAACATTCAGTACTTC. The chain joins TRBV12-3 or TRBV12-4 to TRBJ2-4; 8 bases in the junction line up with TRBD2. Including the terminal cysteine and phenylalanine, the CDR3 comprises 16 residues. This entry keeps only the CDR3 DNA: 48 bases, framed from base 1. V lost 1 base and J lost 1 base, and the count of bases not matched to a germline gene is 3.